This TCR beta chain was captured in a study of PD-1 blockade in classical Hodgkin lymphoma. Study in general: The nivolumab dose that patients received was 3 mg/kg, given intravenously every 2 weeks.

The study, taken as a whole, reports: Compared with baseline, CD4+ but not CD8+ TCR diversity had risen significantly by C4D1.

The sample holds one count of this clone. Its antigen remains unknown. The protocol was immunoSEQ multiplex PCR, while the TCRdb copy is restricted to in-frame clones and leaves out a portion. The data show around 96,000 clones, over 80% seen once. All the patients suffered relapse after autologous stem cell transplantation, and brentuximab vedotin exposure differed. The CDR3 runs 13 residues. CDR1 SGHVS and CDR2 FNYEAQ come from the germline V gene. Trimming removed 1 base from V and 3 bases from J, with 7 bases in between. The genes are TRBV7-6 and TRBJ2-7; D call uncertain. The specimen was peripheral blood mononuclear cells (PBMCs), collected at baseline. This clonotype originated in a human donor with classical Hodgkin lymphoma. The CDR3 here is CASSLGPNYEQYF. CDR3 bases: TGTGCCAGCAGCTTAGGGCCCAACTACGAGCAGTACTTC.